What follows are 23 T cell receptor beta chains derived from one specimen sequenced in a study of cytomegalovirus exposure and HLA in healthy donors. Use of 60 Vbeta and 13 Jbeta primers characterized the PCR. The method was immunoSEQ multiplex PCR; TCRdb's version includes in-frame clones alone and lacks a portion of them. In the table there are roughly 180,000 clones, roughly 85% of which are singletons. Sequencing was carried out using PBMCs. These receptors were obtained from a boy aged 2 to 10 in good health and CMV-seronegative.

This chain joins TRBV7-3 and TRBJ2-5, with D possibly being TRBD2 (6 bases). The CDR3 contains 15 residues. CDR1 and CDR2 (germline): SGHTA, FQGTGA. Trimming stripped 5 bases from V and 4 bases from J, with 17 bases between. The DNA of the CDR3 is TGTGCCAGCAGCCCTTCTAGCGCTATAGGAGAGACCCAGTACTTC. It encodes CASSPSSAIGETQYF.

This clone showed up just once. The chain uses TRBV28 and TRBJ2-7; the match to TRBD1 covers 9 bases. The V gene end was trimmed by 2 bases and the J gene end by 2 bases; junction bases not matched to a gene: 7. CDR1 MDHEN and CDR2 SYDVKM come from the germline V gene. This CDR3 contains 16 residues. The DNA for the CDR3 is TGTGCCAGCAGTTTAAGTACAGGGGGCCTCCCCTACGAGCAGTACTTC. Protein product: CASSLSTGGLPYEQYF.

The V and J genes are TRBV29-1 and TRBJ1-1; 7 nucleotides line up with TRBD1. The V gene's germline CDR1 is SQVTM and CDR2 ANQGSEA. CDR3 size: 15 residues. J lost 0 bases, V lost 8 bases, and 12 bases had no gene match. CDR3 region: CSIQTGMPLNTEAFF. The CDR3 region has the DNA TGCAGCATCCAGACAGGGATGCCTCTGAACACTGAAGCTTTCTTT.

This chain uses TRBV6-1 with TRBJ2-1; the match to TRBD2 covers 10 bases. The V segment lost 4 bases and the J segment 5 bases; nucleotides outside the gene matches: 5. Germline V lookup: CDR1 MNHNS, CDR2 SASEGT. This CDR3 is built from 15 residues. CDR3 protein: CASSGPSGSHNEQFF. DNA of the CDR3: TGTGCCAGCAGTGGACCTAGCGGGAGTCACAATGAGCAGTTCTTC.

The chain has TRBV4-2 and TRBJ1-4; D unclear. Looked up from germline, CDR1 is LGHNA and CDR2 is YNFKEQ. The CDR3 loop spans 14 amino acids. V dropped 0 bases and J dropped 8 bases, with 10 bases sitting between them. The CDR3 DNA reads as TGTGCCAGCAGCCAAGATCTCCAGAACGAAAAACTGTTTTTT. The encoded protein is CASSQDLQNEKLFF.

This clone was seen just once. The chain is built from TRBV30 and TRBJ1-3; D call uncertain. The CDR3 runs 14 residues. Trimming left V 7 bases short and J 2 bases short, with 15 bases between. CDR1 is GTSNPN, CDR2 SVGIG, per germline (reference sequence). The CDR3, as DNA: TGTGCCTCCTCCCGTGGCGGGGCTGGAAACACCATATATTTT. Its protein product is CASSRGGAGNTIYF. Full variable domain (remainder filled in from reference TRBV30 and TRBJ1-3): SQTIHQWPATLVQPVGSPLSLECTVEGTSNPNLYWYRQAAGRGLQLLFYSVGIGQISSEVPQNLSASRPQDRQFILSSKKLLLSDSGFYLCASSRGGAGNTIYFGEGSWLTVV.

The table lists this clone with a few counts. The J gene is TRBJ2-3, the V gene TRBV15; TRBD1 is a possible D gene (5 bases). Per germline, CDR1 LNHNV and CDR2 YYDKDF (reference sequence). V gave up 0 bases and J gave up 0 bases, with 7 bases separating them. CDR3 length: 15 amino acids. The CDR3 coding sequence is TGTGCCACCAGCAGAGACAGGGCTAGCACAGATACGCAGTATTTT. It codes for CATSRDRASTDTQYF.

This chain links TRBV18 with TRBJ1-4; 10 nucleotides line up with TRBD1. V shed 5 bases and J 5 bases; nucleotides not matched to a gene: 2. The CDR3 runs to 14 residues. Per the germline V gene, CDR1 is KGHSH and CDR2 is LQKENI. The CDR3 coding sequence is TGTGCCAGCTCATCGGGACAGGGGAATGAAAAACTGTTTTTT. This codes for CASSSGQGNEKLFF.

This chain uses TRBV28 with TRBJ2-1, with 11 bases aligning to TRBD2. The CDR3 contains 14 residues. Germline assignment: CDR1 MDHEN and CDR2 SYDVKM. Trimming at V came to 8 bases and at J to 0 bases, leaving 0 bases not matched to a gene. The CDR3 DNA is TGTGCCAGCCTAGCGGGAGGCTCCTACAATGAGCAGTTCTTC. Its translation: CASLAGGSYNEQFF.

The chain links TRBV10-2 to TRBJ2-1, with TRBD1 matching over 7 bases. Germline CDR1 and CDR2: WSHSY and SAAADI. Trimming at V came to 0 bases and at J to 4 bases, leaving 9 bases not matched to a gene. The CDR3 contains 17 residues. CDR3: CASSESFLGGLYNEQFF. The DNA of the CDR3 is TGCGCCAGCAGTGAGTCGTTTTTAGGGGGCTTGTACAATGAGCAGTTCTTC.

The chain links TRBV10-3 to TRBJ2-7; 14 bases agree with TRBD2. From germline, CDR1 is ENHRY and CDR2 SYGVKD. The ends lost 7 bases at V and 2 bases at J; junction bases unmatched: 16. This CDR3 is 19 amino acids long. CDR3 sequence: CAITERGTSGRIGAYEQYF. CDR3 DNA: TGTGCCATCACCGAGAGGGGGACTAGCGGGAGAATTGGTGCCTACGAGCAGTACTTC.

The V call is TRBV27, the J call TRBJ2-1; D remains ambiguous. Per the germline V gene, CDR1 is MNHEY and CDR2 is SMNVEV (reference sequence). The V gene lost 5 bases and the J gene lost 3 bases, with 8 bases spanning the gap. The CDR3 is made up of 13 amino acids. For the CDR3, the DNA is TGTGCCAGCAGTCCCGGGTTCTACAATGAGCAGTTCTTC. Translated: CASSPGFYNEQFF.

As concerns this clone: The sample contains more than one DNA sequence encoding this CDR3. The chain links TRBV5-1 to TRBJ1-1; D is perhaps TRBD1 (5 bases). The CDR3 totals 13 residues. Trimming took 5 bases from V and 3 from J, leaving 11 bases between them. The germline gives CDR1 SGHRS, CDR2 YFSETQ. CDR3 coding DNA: TGCGCCAGCAGTCCCGGACACCACACTGAAGCTTTCTTT. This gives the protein CASSPGHHTEAFF.

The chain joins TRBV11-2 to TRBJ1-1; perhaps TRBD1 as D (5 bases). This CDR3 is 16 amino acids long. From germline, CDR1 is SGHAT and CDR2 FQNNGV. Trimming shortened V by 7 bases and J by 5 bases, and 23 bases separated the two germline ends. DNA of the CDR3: TGTGCCAGCACTCCCATTACCGGGGGGTTAGGGACTGAAGCTTTCTTT. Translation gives CASTPITGGLGTEAFF. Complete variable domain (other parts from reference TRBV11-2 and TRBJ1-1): EAGVAQSPRYKIIEKRQSVAFWCNPISGHATLYWYQQILGQGPKLLIQFQNNGVVDDSQLPKDRFSAERLKGVDSTLKIQPAKLEDSAVYLCASTPITGGLGTEAFFGQGTRLTVV.

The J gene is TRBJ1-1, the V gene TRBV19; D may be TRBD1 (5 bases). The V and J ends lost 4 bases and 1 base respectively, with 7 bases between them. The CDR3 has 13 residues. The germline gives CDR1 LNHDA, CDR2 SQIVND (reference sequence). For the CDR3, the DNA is TGTGCCAGTAGTAAAGGACAGAACACTGAAGCTTTCTTT. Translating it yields CASSKGQNTEAFF.

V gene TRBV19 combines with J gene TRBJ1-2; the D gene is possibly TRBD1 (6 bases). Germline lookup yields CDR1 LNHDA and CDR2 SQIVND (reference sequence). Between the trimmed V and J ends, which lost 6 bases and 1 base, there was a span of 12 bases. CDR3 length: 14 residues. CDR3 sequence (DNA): TGTGCCAGTAGCCGGGGGGCTGATAACTATGGCTACACCTTC. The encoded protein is CASSRGADNYGYTF.

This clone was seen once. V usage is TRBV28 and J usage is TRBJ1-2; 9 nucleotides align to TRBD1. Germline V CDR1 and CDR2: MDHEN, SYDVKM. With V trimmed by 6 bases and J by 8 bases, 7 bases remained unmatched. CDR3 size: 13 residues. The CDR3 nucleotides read TGTGCCAGCAGGTTAAACAGGGGGCGAGGCTACACCTTC. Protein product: CASRLNRGRGYTF.

The CDR3 DNA follows: TGTGCCAGCAGCCCAAGGGAGAAGACAGGGAAGGGCTATGGCTACACCTTC. Encoded protein: CASSPREKTGKGYGYTF. The V gene is TRBV11-2, the J gene TRBJ1-2, with 7 bases lining up with TRBD1. Germline CDR1 reads SGHAT; CDR2 reads FQNNGV. The CDR3 runs 17 residues. With V trimmed by 5 bases and J by 4 bases, 16 bases remained unmatched.

The CDR3: CASSQGGGGAYNEQFF. The CDR3 DNA is TGTGCCAGCAGCCAAGGAGGCGGGGGGGCCTACAATGAGCAGTTCTTC. The chain has TRBV14 and TRBJ2-1; TRBD2 agrees at 9 bases. With 1 base clipped from V and 2 bases from J, the junction kept 3 bases outside the gene matches. Per germline, CDR1 SGHDN and CDR2 FVKESK. The CDR3 is made up of 16 amino acids.

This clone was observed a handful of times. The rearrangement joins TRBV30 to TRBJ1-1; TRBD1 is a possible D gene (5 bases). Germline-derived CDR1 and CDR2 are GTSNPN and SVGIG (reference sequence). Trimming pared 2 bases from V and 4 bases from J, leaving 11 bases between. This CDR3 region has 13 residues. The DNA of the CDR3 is TGTGCCTGGAGTTACTGGGGGGGCACTGAAGCTTTCTTT. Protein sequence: CAWSYWGGTEAFF.

The CDR3 is CASSSPGLAGGPYEQYF. In DNA, the CDR3 is TGTGCCAGCAGCTCCCCGGGACTAGCGGGAGGGCCCTACGAGCAGTACTTC. This rearrangement joins TRBV13 to TRBJ2-7; 16 nucleotides agree with TRBD2. The CDR3 loop spans 17 amino acids. CDR1 is PRHDT, CDR2 FYEKMQ, per germline (reference sequence). V was pared by 4 bases and J by 2 bases, with 5 bases of the junction left unmatched.

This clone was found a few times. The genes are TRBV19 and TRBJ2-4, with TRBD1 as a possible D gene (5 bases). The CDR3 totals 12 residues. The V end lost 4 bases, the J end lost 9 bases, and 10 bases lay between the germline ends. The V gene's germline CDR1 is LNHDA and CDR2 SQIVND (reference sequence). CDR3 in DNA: TGTGCCAGTAGTAGGCAGGGTAGCATTCAGTACTTC. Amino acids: CASSRQGSIQYF.

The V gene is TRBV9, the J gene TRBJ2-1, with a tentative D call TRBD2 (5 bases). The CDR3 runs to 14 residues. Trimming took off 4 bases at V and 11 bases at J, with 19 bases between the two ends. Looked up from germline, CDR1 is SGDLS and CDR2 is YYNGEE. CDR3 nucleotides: TGTGCCAGCAGCACCCGCCCCGGGATTTTGCAGCAGTTCTTC. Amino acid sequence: CASSTRPGILQQFF.